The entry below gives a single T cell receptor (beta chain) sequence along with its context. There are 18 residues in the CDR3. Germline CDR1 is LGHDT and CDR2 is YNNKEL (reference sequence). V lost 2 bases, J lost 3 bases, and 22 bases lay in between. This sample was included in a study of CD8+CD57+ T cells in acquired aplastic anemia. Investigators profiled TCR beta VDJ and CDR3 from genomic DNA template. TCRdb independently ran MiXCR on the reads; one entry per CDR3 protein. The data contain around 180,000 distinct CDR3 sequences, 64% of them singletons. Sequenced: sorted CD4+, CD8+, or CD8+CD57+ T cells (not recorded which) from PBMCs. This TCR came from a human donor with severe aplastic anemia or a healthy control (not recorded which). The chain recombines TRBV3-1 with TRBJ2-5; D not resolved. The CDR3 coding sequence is TGTGCCAGCAGCCAAAGCGACGCGGCATCAGAGAATAAAGAGACCCAGTACTTC. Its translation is CASSQSDAASENKETQYF.